Presented here are 29 T cell receptor beta chains from one specimen sequenced in a study of blood T cell repertoires in COVID-19. Assay: immunoSEQ multiplex PCR; the TCRdb copy retains only in-frame clones and omits some. The table includes approximately 300,000 clones, under 95% detected once. The sample consisted of PBMCs or T cells enriched from blood (not recorded which). These receptors came from a man aged 55 to 70 who had recovered from COVID-19.

V is TRBV4-3 and J is TRBJ2-1, with D possibly being TRBD1 or TRBD2 (5 bases each). Trimming shortened V by 4 bases and J by 0 bases, and 10 bases separated the two germline ends. This CDR3 is 15 amino acids long. The V gene's germline CDR1 is LGHNA and CDR2 YSLEER. CDR3 bases: TGCGCCAGCAGCCGAGAGGGGAGCTCCTACAATGAGCAGTTCTTC. Its protein is CASSREGSSYNEQFF.

The rearrangement uses TRBV7-9 and TRBJ1-2; D might be TRBD1 (5 bases). This CDR3 is built from 15 residues. Trimming took 5 bases from V and 3 from J, leaving 16 bases between them. Looked up from germline, CDR1 is SEHNR and CDR2 is FQNEAQ (reference sequence). The CDR3 nucleotides read TGTGCCAGCAGCACCCGGGGCGGGGGAGACTATGGCTACACCTTC. Protein: CASSTRGGGDYGYTF.

The rearrangement joins TRBV5-1 to TRBJ2-1, with unresolved D. V shed 4 bases and J shed 9 bases, with 11 bases lying between them. Germline assignment: CDR1 SGHRS and CDR2 YFSETQ. The CDR3 contains 12 residues. The CDR3 sequence is CASSTTMGEQFF. The CDR3 region has the DNA TGCGCCAGCAGCACGACAATGGGTGAGCAGTTCTTC.

Here the CDR3 DNA reads TGTGCCTGGAGTGTACTATTGGGGGCTCAGCCCCAGCATTTT. Translation: CAWSVLLGAQPQHF. The chain couples TRBV30 to TRBJ1-5, with D possibly matching TRBD1 (6 bases). The CDR3 extends over 14 amino acids. The V gene lost 0 bases and the J gene lost 6 bases, with 12 bases spanning the gap. Germline CDR1 GTSNPN, CDR2 SVGIG (reference sequence). Looking up the rest from reference TRBV30 and TRBJ1-5 gives the full variable domain: SQTIHQWPATLVQPVGSPLSLECTVEGTSNPNLYWYRQAAGRGLQLLFYSVGIGQISSEVPQNLSASRPQDRQFILSSKKLLLSDSGFYLCAWSVLLGAQPQHFGDGTRLSIL.

The V and J genes are TRBV19 and TRBJ2-1, with 7 bases lining up with TRBD2. Germline values: CDR1 LNHDA, CDR2 SQIVND (reference sequence). The V segment lost 5 bases and the J segment 4 bases; nucleotides outside the gene matches: 14. The CDR3 contains 17 residues. DNA for the CDR3: TGTGCCAGTAGTCGGGGAGGGGCCGGGACCTTTTACAATGAGCAGTTCTTC. It translates to CASSRGGAGTFYNEQFF. Together with reference TRBV19 and TRBJ2-1, the CDR3 gives the full variable domain: DGGITQSPKYLFRKEGQNVTLSCEQNLNHDAMYWYRQDPGQGLRLIYYSQIVNDFQKGDIAEGYSVSREKKESFPLTVTSAQKNPTAFYLCASSRGGAGTFYNEQFFGPGTRLTVL.

This rearrangement joins TRBV29-1 to TRBJ2-1, with a possible D match to TRBD2 (5 bases). From germline, CDR1 is SQVTM and CDR2 ANQGSEA. The CDR3 consists of 15 residues. The germline V and J ends were trimmed by 2 bases and 5 bases, with 16 bases remaining between them. CDR3 DNA sequence: TGCAGCGTTGAAATGGGCGGACTCGGGGACAATGAGCAGTTCTTC. This sequence encodes CSVEMGGLGDNEQFF.

This clone was detected only a few times. The rearrangement joins TRBV3-1 (or the pseudogene TRBV3-2) to TRBJ1-1; TRBD1 agrees at 9 bases. Germline V gene sequence: CDR1 LGHDT, CDR2 YNNKEL (reference sequence). The CDR3 spans 13 residues. V was clipped by 4 bases and J by 4 bases; unmatched bases: 1. DNA of the CDR3: TGTGCCAGCAGCCTGACAGGGGGCACTGAAGCTTTCTTT. As protein: CASSLTGGTEAFF.

J is TRBJ1-3 and V is TRBV6-6; D perhaps matches TRBD1 (6 bases). The CDR3 runs to 13 residues. The V and J ends lost 10 bases and 0 bases respectively, with 10 bases between them. Germline V gene sequence: CDR1 MNHNY, CDR2 SVGAGI (reference sequence). CDR3: CAIQGNSGNTIYF. As DNA, the CDR3 is TGTGCCATTCAGGGGAACTCTGGAAACACCATATATTTT.

The chain links TRBV24-1 to TRBJ2-6; TRBD1 is a possible D gene (6 bases). Trimming took off 3 bases at V and 4 bases at J, with 18 bases between the two ends. This CDR3 spans 18 amino acids. Germline CDR1 and CDR2: KGHDR and SFDVKD. In DNA, the CDR3 is TGTGCCACCAGTGATACTACTACCAGGGGTGGAGGGGCCAACGTCCTGACTTTC. This sequence encodes CATSDTTTRGGGANVLTF.

This chain uses TRBV19 with TRBJ2-3; 8 nucleotides line up with TRBD2. V was clipped by 10 bases and J by 5 bases; unmatched bases: 8. CDR3 length: 13 residues. Per the germline V gene, CDR1 is LNHDA and CDR2 is SQIVND (reference sequence). Here the CDR3 DNA reads TGTGCCACGGCCGGGGGGGATCGAGATACGCAGTATTTT. Translated, it gives CATAGGDRDTQYF.

This chain connects TRBV4-1 to TRBJ2-7, with 9 bases aligning to TRBD2. The CDR3 length is 15 residues. The V gene's germline CDR1 is MGHRA and CDR2 YSYEKL. V lost 1 base to trimming and J lost 2 bases; unmatched junction nucleotides: 3. This CDR3 reads CASSQAASGTYEQYF. The CDR3, as DNA: TGCGCCAGCAGCCAAGCGGCTAGCGGGACCTACGAGCAGTACTTC.

The genes are TRBV6-5 and TRBJ1-2; D unresolved. The germline V gene encodes CDR1 MNHEY and CDR2 SVGAGI. V was clipped by 2 bases and J by 4 bases, with 14 bases between them. This CDR3 has 15 amino acids. The CDR3 reads CASSYESRIIYGYTF. Here the CDR3 DNA reads TGTGCCAGCAGTTACGAAAGCAGGATTATCTATGGCTACACCTTC.

The rearrangement joins TRBV7-2 to TRBJ1-5, with a possible D match to TRBD1 (5 bases). Germline V gives CDR1 SGHTA, CDR2 FQGNSA. The V end lost 5 bases, the J end lost 3 bases, and 20 bases lay between the germline ends. This CDR3 spans 17 amino acids. The CDR3 coding sequence is TGTGCCAGCAGCCCACGAGTGGGGCCAGGGTCCAATCAGCCCCAGCATTTT. Its protein is CASSPRVGPGSNQPQHF.

In DNA, the CDR3 is TGTGCCAGCAAAGGGGCCGCCCTCCTCCAAGAGACCCAGTACTTC. Its translation: CASKGAALLQETQYF. The chain carries TRBV28 and TRBJ2-5, with D possibly TRBD1 on 5 matching bases. CDR3 length equals 15 residues. The germline V and J ends were trimmed by 7 bases and 1 base, with 16 bases remaining between them. Germline V gene lookup returns CDR1 MDHEN and CDR2 SYDVKM.

The CDR3 loop is CASRDTGDSYEQYF. The CDR3 bases are TGTGCCAGCAGGGACACAGGGGACTCCTACGAGCAGTACTTC. V and J are TRBV6-1 and TRBJ2-7, with TRBD1 identical over 7 bases. CDR1 and CDR2 from the germline V gene are MNHNS and SASEGT. This CDR3 region has 14 residues. V shed 6 bases and J 0 bases; nucleotides not matched to a gene: 5.

This chain joins TRBV15 and TRBJ2-1, with 10 bases aligning to TRBD2. CDR1 and CDR2 (germline): LNHNV, YYDKDF (reference sequence). With 0 bases clipped from V and 9 bases from J, the junction kept 8 bases outside the gene matches. This CDR3 is 16 amino acids long. The CDR3 here is CATSRDRASGSGEQFF. DNA of the CDR3: TGTGCCACCAGCAGAGATCGGGCTAGCGGGAGTGGTGAGCAGTTCTTC.

The V call is TRBV11-2, the J call TRBJ1-5; tentatively, D is TRBD1 (6 bases). The length of the CDR3 is 15 residues. CDR1 and CDR2 (germline): SGHAT, FQNNGV. Trimming shortened V by 1 base and J by 5 bases, and 12 bases separated the two germline ends. The CDR3 DNA reads TGTGCCAGCAGCTTAGCGGCGGGGGCGGATCAGCCCCAGCATTTT. Amino acids: CASSLAAGADQPQHF.

The rearrangement uses TRBV19 and TRBJ1-1; 9 bases fit TRBD1. This CDR3 is 14 amino acids long. Germline V lookup: CDR1 LNHDA, CDR2 SQIVND (reference sequence). Germline trimming cut 5 bases from V and 5 bases from J; bases unmatched to any gene: 6. The CDR3 sequence: CASSGTGGRTEAFF. The CDR3 DNA reads TGTGCCAGTAGTGGCACAGGGGGCAGGACTGAAGCTTTCTTT.

The chain links TRBV29-1 to TRBJ2-1, with TRBD2 matching 8 bases. Looked up from germline, CDR1 is SQVTM and CDR2 is ANQGSEA. With 4 bases clipped from V and 6 bases from J, the junction kept 5 bases outside the gene matches. The CDR3 spans 13 residues. Here the CDR3 DNA reads TGCAGCGTTGTTTTTCGGGGGGGCAATGAGCAGTTCTTC. Translating it yields CSVVFRGGNEQFF.

This chain connects TRBV11-3 to TRBJ1-1; the D is unclear. V was pared by 3 bases and J by 5 bases, with 10 bases between. Germline CDR1 SGHNT, CDR2 YENEEA. This CDR3 region has 13 residues. CDR3 in DNA: TGTGCCAGCAGCTTGATGCGGGGAACTGAAGCTTTCTTT. Protein product: CASSLMRGTEAFF.

The chain uses TRBV12-3 or TRBV12-4 and TRBJ2-1; no clear D gene. V lost 5 bases and J 9 bases, leaving 8 bases between the germline ends. This CDR3 is built from 11 residues. CDR3 DNA: TGTGCCAGCAGTCTCCGCGGTGAGCAGTTCTTC. It is translated as CASSLRGEQFF.

The chain carries TRBV19 and TRBJ1-1; 7 nucleotides agree with TRBD1. The CDR3 length is 15 residues. J was trimmed by 5 bases and V by 3 bases; bases with no gene match: 9. Germline lookup yields CDR1 LNHDA and CDR2 SQIVND (reference sequence). The CDR3: CASSILQGPWTEAFF. CDR3 DNA sequence: TGTGCCAGTAGTATCTTACAGGGGCCCTGGACTGAAGCTTTCTTT.

The chain is built from TRBV5-5 and TRBJ1-4; D is unclear. CDR1 and CDR2 from the germline V gene are SGHKS and YYEKEE (reference sequence). This CDR3 has 14 residues. Deletions cut 2 bases from V and 0 bases from J, with 5 bases between. CDR3 sequence reads: CASSFRATNEKLFF. Here the CDR3 DNA reads TGTGCCAGCAGCTTTCGAGCAACTAATGAAAAACTGTTTTTT.

The chain has TRBV6-5 and TRBJ2-7; the match to TRBD2 covers 9 bases. Germline V CDR1 and CDR2: MNHEY, SVGAGI. After removal of 5 bases from V and 2 bases from J, the junction contained 7 bases not matched to a gene. This CDR3 is built from 15 residues. CDR3 amino acids: CASSPTLAGPYEQYF. The DNA of the CDR3 is TGTGCCAGCAGTCCCACCCTAGCGGGGCCCTACGAGCAGTACTTC.

The rearrangement links TRBV9 to TRBJ2-7; TRBD2 is a possible D gene (6 bases). This CDR3 has 15 residues. V was clipped by 1 base and J by 6 bases, with 17 bases between them. Germline assignment: CDR1 SGDLS and CDR2 YYNGEE. Here the CDR3 DNA reads TGTGCCAGCAGCGTATTTCCAGGGACTCTTTTCGAGCAGTACTTC. It encodes CASSVFPGTLFEQYF. Together with reference TRBV9 and TRBJ2-7, the CDR3 gives the full variable domain: DSGVTQTPKHLITATGQRVTLRCSPRSGDLSVYWYQQSLDQGLQFLIQYYNGEERAKGNILERFSAQQFPDLHSELNLSSLELGDSALYFCASSVFPGTLFEQYFGPGTRLTVT.

This chain joins TRBV27 and TRBJ1-1, with TRBD1 as a possible D gene (5 bases). Per germline, CDR1 MNHEY and CDR2 SMNVEV (reference sequence). Trimming cost V 6 bases and J 9 bases, with 11 bases left between them. The CDR3 extends over 11 amino acids. The CDR3 DNA sequence: TGTGCCAGCAGGGGGGGTTATAAAGCTTTCTTT. Residues: CASRGGYKAFF.

This sequence joins TRBV6-5 and TRBJ2-7; D call uncertain. V lost 3 bases and J 3 bases, leaving 15 bases between the germline ends. The CDR3 contains 15 residues. The germline CDR1 and CDR2 sequences are MNHEY and SVGAGI. The CDR3 coding sequence is TGTGCCAGCAGTTATAGTGGGCTTCAATTCTACGAGCAGTACTTC. As protein: CASSYSGLQFYEQYF.

The rearrangement uses TRBV6-5 and TRBJ1-1, with TRBD1 as a possible D gene (5 bases). Trimming shortened V by 2 bases and J by 4 bases, and 11 bases separated the two germline ends. The length of the CDR3 is 14 residues. Germline loops: CDR1 MNHEY, CDR2 SVGAGI. The CDR3 coding sequence is TGTGCCAGCAGTTACCGGGGGTGGGTCACTGAAGCTTTCTTT. The encoded protein is CASSYRGWVTEAFF.

The genes are TRBV3-1 (or the pseudogene TRBV3-2) and TRBJ2-7; 10 bases fit TRBD1. V lost 4 bases, J lost 2 bases, and 5 bases stayed unmatched. This CDR3 is 15 amino acids long. Germline V gene lookup returns CDR1 LGHDT and CDR2 YNNKEL (reference sequence). The CDR3 DNA reads TGTGCCAGCAGCCTCCGGACAGGGGGGCCCTACGAGCAGTACTTC. Translation gives CASSLRTGGPYEQYF.